The 13 T cell receptor beta chains below come from one sample, sequenced in a study of long-term antiretroviral therapy in people with HIV. Assay version v3.0 of immunoSEQ was used, and it was run at survey level. Method: immunoSEQ multiplex PCR; TCRdb's copy keeps in-frame clones and lacks some. The data contain approximately 35,000 clones, 85% to 95% of them seen just once; the ten biggest clones take up roughly 4%. The sequenced sample was unsorted PBMCs, obtained 5 to 5.5 years after starting antiretroviral therapy. The receptor source for this set is a woman in her fifties or sixties with HIV.

The J gene is TRBJ2-6, the V gene TRBV2; possibly TRBD2 for D (6 bases). The germline V gene encodes CDR1 SNHLY and CDR2 FYNNEI. The CDR3 runs 15 residues. V was clipped by 10 bases and J by 0 bases, with 13 bases between them. CDR3 sequence (DNA): TGTGCCACCTTCCGGGACTCCTCTGGGGCCAACGTCCTGACTTTC. It codes for CATFRDSSGANVLTF. The full variable domain, rest sourced from reference TRBV2 and TRBJ2-6, is EPEVTQTPSHQVTQMGQEVILRCVPISNHLYFYWYRQILGQKVEFLVSFYNNEISEKSEIFDDQFSVERPDGSNFTLKIRSTKLEDSAMYFCATFRDSSGANVLTFGAGSRLTVL.

The J gene is TRBJ1-2, the V gene TRBV2, with 7 nucleotides matching TRBD1. The CDR3 totals 13 residues. The V gene's germline CDR1 is SNHLY and CDR2 FYNNEI. V lost 4 bases and J lost 7; bases outside the gene matches: 6. CDR3 loop: CASSVDRASGYTF. CDR3 in DNA: TGTGCCAGCAGTGTCGACAGGGCATCTGGCTACACCTTC. The whole variable domain, remainder taken from reference TRBV2 and TRBJ1-2, is EPEVTQTPSHQVTQMGQEVILRCVPISNHLYFYWYRQILGQKVEFLVSFYNNEISEKSEIFDDQFSVERPDGSNFTLKIRSTKLEDSAMYFCASSVDRASGYTFGSGTRLTVV.

V usage is TRBV6-5 and J usage is TRBJ1-1; unclear D gene. Germline CDR1 is MNHEY and CDR2 is SVGAGI. Trimming shortened V by 0 bases and J by 11 bases, and 16 bases separated the two germline ends. The CDR3 runs to 14 residues. Here the CDR3 reads CASSYSVQNRVAFF. The CDR3 DNA reads as TGTGCCAGCAGTTACTCGGTCCAGAATAGGGTCGCTTTCTTT.

The chain employs TRBV6-1 and TRBJ2-5; D may be TRBD1 (6 bases). CDR3 length: 14 residues. Germline CDR1 MNHNS, CDR2 SASEGT. Trimming took 6 bases from V and 1 from J, leaving 12 bases between them. CDR3 sequence reads: CASRTQGSQETQYF. CDR3 bases: TGTGCCAGCAGGACTCAGGGGTCCCAAGAGACCCAGTACTTC.

J is TRBJ2-7 and V is TRBV10-3; D possibly uses TRBD1 or TRBD2 (5 bases each). Trimming removed 7 bases at V and 9 bases at J, with 16 bases between. The CDR3 sequence is 12 residues long. CDR1 is ENHRY and CDR2 is SYGVKD in the germline V gene. The CDR3 here is CAIIMGPLPQYF. The CDR3 nucleotides are TGTGCCATCATAATGGGACCCCTCCCGCAGTACTTC.

The CDR3 reads CASSRQQGPYEQYF. CDR3 nucleotides: TGTGCCAGCAGCAGACAGCAGGGCCCCTACGAGCAGTACTTC. The chain carries TRBV9 and TRBJ2-7, with TRBD1 as a possible D gene (5 bases). V was pared by 4 bases and J by 2 bases, with 13 bases between. The CDR3 is made up of 14 amino acids. CDR1 and CDR2 from the germline V gene are SGDLS and YYNGEE.

For the CDR3, the DNA is TGTGCCTGGAGTCGGCAGGGTGACACTGAAGCTTTCTTT. This codes for CAWSRQGDTEAFF. V gene TRBV30 combines with J gene TRBJ1-1; the D gene is possibly TRBD1 (5 bases). The CDR3 runs to 13 residues. V lost 2 bases and J lost 3, with 10 bases in between. Germline-derived CDR1 and CDR2 are GTSNPN and SVGIG (reference sequence).

The gene calls are TRBV19 and TRBJ1-2; D remains ambiguous. The CDR3 has 13 amino acids. Looked up from germline, CDR1 is LNHDA and CDR2 is SQIVND (reference sequence). Trimming cost V 3 bases and J 3 bases, with 8 bases left between them. CDR3 in DNA: TGTGCCAGTAGTATGCAGGCCGACTATGGCTACACCTTC. Its protein product is CASSMQADYGYTF.

The chain recombines TRBV5-1 with TRBJ2-7; D could derive from TRBD1 or TRBD2 (5 bases each). Trimming took 4 bases from V and 2 from J, leaving 13 bases between them. This CDR3 is 14 amino acids long. Germline loops: CDR1 SGHRS, CDR2 YFSETQ. CDR3 protein: CASSLRDGTYEQYF. Written as DNA, the CDR3 is TGCGCCAGCAGCCTACGGGACGGTACCTACGAGCAGTACTTC.

This chain connects TRBV9 to TRBJ1-3; 11 nucleotides align to TRBD1. There are 23 residues in the CDR3. In germline, CDR1 is SGDLS, CDR2 YYNGEE. The ends lost 2 bases at V and 0 bases at J; junction bases unmatched: 22. The DNA for the CDR3 is TGTGCCAGCAGCGTCCTCGGTTTTGGACAGGGGGCTTTCGGACCTCTCTCTGGAAACACCATATATTTT. It encodes CASSVLGFGQGAFGPLSGNTIYF. Full variable domain (remainder filled in from reference TRBV9 and TRBJ1-3): DSGVTQTPKHLITATGQRVTLRCSPRSGDLSVYWYQQSLDQGLQFLIQYYNGEERAKGNILERFSAQQFPDLHSELNLSSLELGDSALYFCASSVLGFGQGAFGPLSGNTIYFGEGSWLTVV.

The chain combines TRBV4-1 with TRBJ2-7, with 8 positions matching TRBD1. The germline V gene has CDR1 MGHRA and CDR2 YSYEKL. The CDR3 loop spans 17 amino acids. V lost 3 bases to trimming and J lost 1 base; unmatched junction nucleotides: 11. CDR3 coding DNA: TGCGCCAGCAGCCACCCTTCGTCAGGGGGCCTTTCCTACGAGCAGTACTTC. Translating it yields CASSHPSSGGLSYEQYF.

The chain uses TRBV1 and TRBJ2-3; the table's TRBD2 call for D was not verified on the DNA. TRBV1 is reported as a pseudogene. This CDR3 has 17 residues. The chain's CDR3 is CTSSHRPARGGTDTQYF. CDR3 DNA: TGCACCAGCAGCCACCGGCCTGCGCGGGGGGGCACAGATACGCAGTATTTT.

The V call is TRBV7-8, the J call TRBJ2-1; 11 nucleotides align to TRBD2. There are 16 residues in the CDR3. Germline V lookup: CDR1 SGHVS, CDR2 FQNEAQ. V shed 1 base, J shed 7 bases, and the junction held 6 bases outside the gene matches. The CDR3 here is CASSLEPLAGGNEQFF. As DNA, the CDR3 is TGTGCCAGCAGCTTAGAGCCCCTAGCGGGGGGAAATGAGCAGTTCTTC.